Listed below are T cell receptor beta chains from one sample, sequenced in a study of cytomegalovirus exposure and HLA in healthy donors. Here immunoSEQ multiplex PCR was the method, and the copy in TCRdb shows in-frame clones only, minus some. Of about 200,000 clones in the sample, approximately 85% were seen once. The specimen sequenced was PBMCs. The receptors stem from a woman aged 18 to 35 in good health and CMV-seronegative. CDR3s include the opening cysteine and the closing phenylalanine or tryptophan. D genes are given only for firm matches. For some rows the clone size is stated as once, few or many, or as a class when expanded; others skip it.

length	J	size	V	D	DNA	CDR3
14	TRBJ1-1	once	TRBV18	-	TGTGCCAGCTCACCCAGAAACGAGAACACTGAAGCTTTCTTT	CASSPRNENTEAFF
15	TRBJ1-5	-	TRBV2	TRBD1	TGTGCCAGCAGGACCTCGGGACAGGGAAATCAGCCCCAGCATTTT	CASRTSGQGNQPQHF
15	TRBJ1-4	once	TRBV30	-	TGTGCCTGGAGTGAGAGGTGGTCCACTAATGAAAAACTGTTTTTT	CAWSERWSTNEKLFF
14	TRBJ2-1	-	TRBV5-6	-	TGTGCCAGCAGCTTGGTTCCGGGTAACAATGAGCAGTTCTTC	CASSLVPGNNEQFF
15	TRBJ2-1	-	TRBV7-3	-	TGTGCCAGCAGCTTAGGCGGGGGCGCGAGGAATGAGCAGTTCTTC	CASSLGGGARNEQFF
14	TRBJ1-4	-	TRBV30	-	TGTGCCTGGAGTGCCCGGGGGGCGGATGAAAAACTGTTTTTT	CAWSARGADEKLFF
14	TRBJ1-5	once	TRBV18	-	TGTGCCAGCTCAACCGACAGTCTCAATCAGCCCCAGCATTTT	CASSTDSLNQPQHF
15	TRBJ2-5	-	TRBV7-6	TRBD2	TGTGCCAGCAGCCTCGGGACTACCCACCAAGAGACCCAGTACTTC	CASSLGTTHQETQYF
15	TRBJ2-1	once	TRBV11-3	TRBD1	TGTGCCAGCAGCCCGGGACAGGGGGTCTACAATGAGCAGTTCTTC	CASSPGQGVYNEQFF
15	TRBJ1-2	-	TRBV6-5	TRBD1	TGTGCCAGCAGTTACTTGGGACAGGGGGCTGATGGCTACACCTTC	CASSYLGQGADGYTF
14	TRBJ2-2	once	TRBV27	-	TGTGCCAGCAGTTTACTTTCGAGCACCGGGGAGCTGTTTTTT	CASSLLSSTGELFF
13	TRBJ2-7	-	TRBV29-1	-	TGCAGCGTGGCTTCCCTCCTCAACTACGAGCAGTACTTC	CSVASLLNYEQYF
16	TRBJ2-3	-	TRBV5-1	TRBD2	TGCGCCAGCAGCCAATCATCGGGACTACCCACAGATACGCAGTATTTT	CASSQSSGLPTDTQYF
11	TRBJ2-7	many	TRBV20-1	TRBD2	TGCAGCACTGGGACTAGCGGACCACAGTACTTC	CSTGTSGPQYF
15	TRBJ2-7	-	TRBV29-1	TRBD1	TGCAGCGTTAGAGCCGGGACAGGGGGGTCCTACGAGCAGTACTTC	CSVRAGTGGSYEQYF
13	TRBJ2-1	-	TRBV5-4	-	TGTGCCAGCAGCTCTCGACTAGTCAATGAGCAGTTCTTC	CASSSRLVNEQFF
15	TRBJ2-7	many	TRBV5-1	-	TGCGCCAGCAGGGCGGGGCCCCCCGGAGGTGTCAAGCAGTACTTC	CASRAGPPGGVKQYF
19	TRBJ1-2	-	TRBV5-1	TRBD1	TGCGCCAGCAGCTTGGCCGCCCCCGACAGGGGCGGTTGGAACTATGGCTACACCTTC	CASSLAAPDRGGWNYGYTF
15	TRBJ1-2	-	TRBV5-1	-	TGCGCCAGCAGCTTGGACAGGGTAACCTTCTATGGCTACACCTTC	CASSLDRVTFYGYTF
17	TRBJ1-5	once	TRBV15	-	TGTGCCACCAGCAGAGATTTGCAGGGCATGGGCAATCAGCCCCAGCATTTT	CATSRDLQGMGNQPQHF
14	TRBJ1-1	-	TRBV5-1	-	TGCGCCAGCAGGCCGGGGGGTTACGATACTGAAGCTTTCTTT	CASRPGGYDTEAFF
14	TRBJ1-1	-	TRBV6-1	-	TGTGCCAGCAGTCTTGTGGGAGAGGATACTGAAGCTTTCTTT	CASSLVGEDTEAFF
14	TRBJ1-1	-	TRBV5-4	TRBD1	TGTGCCAGCAGCCCCTTGACAGGGGGAACTGAAGCTTTCTTT	CASSPLTGGTEAFF
14	TRBJ1-3	-	TRBV5-1	-	TGCGCCAGCAGCTCCTTCGGCTCTGGAAACACCATATATTTT	CASSSFGSGNTIYF
16	TRBJ2-3	-	TRBV6-4	TRBD2	TGTGCCAGCAGTGCACTAGCGGGATTTGCCACAGATACGCAGTATTTT	CASSALAGFATDTQYF
15	TRBJ1-5	-	TRBV18	-	TGTGCCAGCTCACCTCGATTCGAGGGTAGCCAGCCCCAGCATTTT	CASSPRFEGSQPQHF
19	TRBJ2-7	-	TRBV18	-	TGTGCCAGCTCCCCCACCTTGATAAGCTCGGCGGCTACACCCTACGAGCAGTACTTC	CASSPTLISSAATPYEQYF